The TCR beta chain under discussion was sequenced for a study of a mutant IDH1 vaccine in newly diagnosed glioma. About the research overall: Beginning 4-6 weeks after radiotherapy alone, or with temozolomide cycles, vaccination took place. Beforehand, treatment had been radiotherapy, temozolomide, or both; the majority received both. Whole-study findings and limits: Alterations occurring in top peripheral T cell clonotypes seemed unrelated to pseudoprogression.

The time point here: week 47, end of study. Every vaccination contained 300 ug of the mutant IDH1 20-mer peptide and was paired with topical imiquimod. Astrocytomas that were new, WHO grade 3 or 4, IDH1-mutant and ATRX-lost were present in the donors. To note about this clone: Its specificity is not known.

Trimming removed 3 bases from V and 3 bases from J, with 15 bases in between. The length of the CDR3 is 15 residues. Germline V gene sequence: CDR1 LNHDA, CDR2 SQIVND (reference sequence). The data were produced by immunoSEQ multiplex PCR, yet TCRdb's version contains in-frame clones alone and is incomplete. The top ten hold around 5% of the sample, which has some 34,000 clones, 75% to 95% seen once. J is TRBJ2-7 and V is TRBV19; D is ambiguous. Sequences were derived from PBMCs, sampled from a glioma patient whose treatment included an IDH1 peptide vaccine. This sequence originates from a woman aged 40 to 49 with glioma. This chain's CDR3 is CASSMQAGGRYEQYF. CDR3 bases: TGTGCCAGTAGTATGCAGGCAGGTGGACGCTACGAGCAGTACTTC.